What follows is one T cell receptor beta chain and its context. Its antigen is not yet known. No clone much larger than this one lies a single base away; base qualities are absent. The data are from a study of blood T cell repertoires in COVID-19 (TCRdb year 2020). At the level of the whole study: Collaborator samples came from the United States, Italy and Spain and covered acute and convalescent phases of COVID-19. HLA class I and class II types, where available, came from metadata supplied by the sample provider rather than from assay-based typing. The samples were drawn from the first 160 participants of the ongoing ImmuneRACE study and from about 1,200 subjects provided by 6 global collaborators. The prospective study material was composed of cDNA or gDNA derived from T cells, B-cell-depleted T cells, or PBMCs. The sample metadata nearly always contained a de-identified subject ID, COVID-19 status, age in years and sex. Subjects who had been exposed to COVID-19, were actively infected with it, or had recovered from it provided the deeply sampled blood TCRbeta repertoires that made up the dataset. The repertoires were released in a freely available public database meant as a resource for research on the immune response to SARS-CoV-2. Paper-wide results and their limitations: Clinical and demographic metadata were provided uncurated, with the amount varying by source and participant.

TCRbeta CDR3 regions were amplified from genomic DNA by means of the immunoSEQ Assay, a bias-controlled multiplex PCR. From the authors' description of their analysis: Nucleated cell counts per sample were estimated from amplification of reference gene primers within the assay. Sequence reads were collapsed and filtered to measure the absolute abundance of every unique TCRbeta CDR3 rearrangement. Productive Simpson clonality was computed per sample as the square root of Simpson's diversity index over productive rearrangements. Held by TCRdb, this immuneACCESS table contains in-frame sequences only and omits some clones. Under half of the omission traces to an unresolved V gene where checked; the cause of the rest is unknown. V and J calls and clone size are as listed in that table; D and trimming were resolved from the DNA. For this sample there are around 63,000 clones; 65% to 85% appear just once. In total, the top ten clones hold roughly 6.7% of the sample.

The germline V gene supplies CDR1 MRHNA and CDR2 SNTAGT. Clipping removes 0 bases from V and 2 bases from J, with 13 as the unmatched junction base count. Spanning cysteine to phenylalanine, the CDR3 consists of 19 amino acids. CDR3 DNA is the only sequence kept; it has 57 bases, read in frame from the first base. Whole blood was collected in K2EDTA tubes by collaborating institutions according to the institutions' own protocols. Collaborator samples were shipped for TCRbeta analysis as frozen whole blood, isolated PBMCs, or DNA extracted from either sample type. The specimen was peripheral blood. In this chain, TRBV6-4 is recombined with TRBJ2-3, and 8 junction bases match TRBD2. The sequence was obtained from a man in his 60s with acute or convalescent COVID-19. The CDR3 amino acid sequence is: CASSDSSGLGSKHTDTQYF. The DNA sequence is as follows: TGTGCCAGCAGTGACTCATCGGGACTAGGTAGCAAACACACAGATACGCAGTATTTT.